What follows are 31 T cell receptor beta chains derived from one specimen sequenced in a study of blood T cell repertoires in COVID-19. Data came from immunoSEQ multiplex PCR; TCRdb stores just in-frame clones and leaves some out. Among about 500,000 clones listed, roughly nine tenths were seen once. Sequencing was done on a sample of peripheral blood. The source of these receptors is a woman in her forties or fifties with COVID-19, enrolled during active disease.

The gene calls are TRBV5-4 and TRBJ2-5; 8 bases are shared with TRBD2. Looked up from germline, CDR1 is SGHNT and CDR2 is YYREEE (reference sequence). The CDR3 length is 18 residues. The V segment lost 3 bases and the J segment 2 bases; nucleotides outside the gene matches: 15. CDR3 protein: CASSSYGGAPKSQETQYF. In DNA, the CDR3 is TGTGCCAGCAGCTCCTACGGGGGGGCACCCAAATCGCAAGAGACCCAGTACTTC. Supplemented by reference TRBV5-4 and TRBJ2-5, the full variable domain reads ETGVTQSPTHLIKTRGQQVTLRCSSQSGHNTVSWYQQALGQGPQFIFQYYREEENGRGNFPPRFSGLQFPNYSSELNVNALELDDSALYLCASSSYGGAPKSQETQYFGPGTRLLVL.

This chain links TRBV5-8 with TRBJ1-5; perhaps TRBD1 as D (6 bases). The CDR3 has 16 residues. Germline V gene data show CDR1 as SGHTS and CDR2 as YDEGEE. The V and J ends lost 4 bases and 5 bases respectively, with 19 bases between them. Written as DNA, the CDR3 is TGTGCCAGCAGCCGGAGGTTGGGGACAAGCGATCAGCCCCAGCATTTT. It yields the protein CASSRRLGTSDQPQHF.

The V gene is TRBV3-1 (or the pseudogene TRBV3-2), the J gene TRBJ1-1; D is perhaps TRBD1 (5 bases). Trimming removed 3 bases from V and 5 bases from J, with 13 bases in between. CDR3 size: 14 residues. Germline V gene data show CDR1 as LGHDT and CDR2 as YNNKEL (reference sequence). The CDR3 here is CASSQSGSNTEAFF. The CDR3 nucleotides are TGTGCCAGCAGCCAGTCAGGGTCGAATACTGAAGCTTTCTTT.

This clone is a singleton in its sample. This chain joins TRBV5-4 and TRBJ1-5; tentatively, D is TRBD1 (5 bases). This CDR3 contains 15 residues. V lost 4 bases and J lost 5, with 16 bases in between. Per germline, CDR1 SGHNT and CDR2 YYREEE (reference sequence). In DNA form, the CDR3 reads TGTGCCAGCAGCCCCGCGGGGGGACCCGATCAGCCCCAGCATTTT. This codes for CASSPAGGPDQPQHF.

The CDR3 spells CASSIDLEVRTYEQYF. The DNA for the CDR3 is TGTGCCAGTAGTATAGATCTTGAGGTGCGGACCTACGAGCAGTACTTC. The rearrangement links TRBV19 to TRBJ2-7; D gene ambiguous. Germline V lookup: CDR1 LNHDA, CDR2 SQIVND (reference sequence). The CDR3 has 16 amino acids. V dropped 0 bases and J dropped 2 bases, with 14 bases sitting between them.

The chain couples TRBV7-3 to TRBJ2-3, with 9 positions matching TRBD2. The V gene's germline CDR1 is SGHTA and CDR2 FQGTGA. The J segment lost 0 bases and the V segment lost 5 bases, leaving 6 bases of the junction unmatched. This CDR3 contains 16 residues. The CDR3 region has the DNA TGTGCCAGCAGCCATCGACTAGCGGATAGCACAGATACGCAGTATTTT. Translation gives CASSHRLADSTDTQYF.

The chain uses TRBV30 and TRBJ1-6; D might be TRBD1 (5 bases). Deletions cut 1 base from V and 11 bases from J, with 12 bases between. This CDR3 spans 13 amino acids. CDR1 is GTSNPN, CDR2 SVGIG, per germline (reference sequence). CDR3 DNA sequence: TGTGCCTGGAGTGAATCCAGGGCGACACCCCTCCACTTT. Amino acids: CAWSESRATPLHF.

The chain employs TRBV9 and TRBJ2-2, with D possibly being TRBD1 (6 bases). Germline V gene lookup returns CDR1 SGDLS and CDR2 YYNGEE. The V end was cut by 1 base, the J end by 4 bases, with 11 bases between. This CDR3 comprises 15 residues. CDR3 loop: CASSVRGTITGELFF. The DNA for the CDR3 is TGTGCCAGCAGCGTAAGGGGGACCATCACCGGGGAGCTGTTTTTT.

The chain recombines TRBV24-1 with TRBJ2-1; D perhaps matches TRBD1 (5 bases). The germline gives CDR1 KGHDR, CDR2 SFDVKD. There are 16 residues in the CDR3. V lost 4 bases, J lost 2 bases, and 14 bases lay in between. In DNA form, the CDR3 reads TGTGCCACCAGTGACTTGACAGTGCCTCCCTACAATGAGCAGTTCTTC. Amino acid sequence: CATSDLTVPPYNEQFF.

This clone was observed a single time. V usage is TRBV2 and J usage is TRBJ1-1, with D perhaps matching TRBD1 (5 bases). Looked up from germline, CDR1 is SNHLY and CDR2 is FYNNEI. V was trimmed by 7 bases and J by 7 bases, leaving 16 bases between them. CDR3 length equals 13 residues. The CDR3 nucleotides are TGTGCCAGCACCGAAAGGGGTGGAGATGAAGCTTTCTTT. Encoded protein: CASTERGGDEAFF.

The rearrangement joins TRBV28 to TRBJ2-6; D not resolved. CDR1 and CDR2 (germline): MDHEN, SYDVKM. V dropped 0 bases and J dropped 0 bases, with 9 bases sitting between them. This CDR3 spans 17 amino acids. CDR3 loop: CASSLWAKFSGANVLTF. Written as DNA, the CDR3 is TGTGCCAGCAGTTTATGGGCCAAATTCTCTGGGGCCAACGTCCTGACTTTC.

The chain links TRBV6-5 to TRBJ1-5; 8 positions match TRBD1. The CDR3 totals 15 residues. J was trimmed by 6 bases and V by 6 bases; bases with no gene match: 10. Germline lookup yields CDR1 MNHEY and CDR2 SVGAGI. The CDR3 spells CASSPETGVGQPQHF. The CDR3 nucleotides read TGTGCCAGCAGCCCCGAGACAGGGGTCGGTCAGCCCCAGCATTTT.

The chain carries TRBV5-5 and TRBJ1-3, with no clear D. Germline values: CDR1 SGHKS, CDR2 YYEKEE (reference sequence). Between the trimmed V and J ends, which lost 1 base and 0 bases, there was a span of 11 bases. The CDR3 sequence is 16 residues long. CDR3 in DNA: TGTGCCAGCAGCTTGACCCCGAGGGACTCTGGAAACACCATATATTTT. Translating it yields CASSLTPRDSGNTIYF. The full variable domain, its missing parts supplied by reference TRBV5-5 and TRBJ1-3, is DAGVTQSPTHLIKTRGQQVTLRCSPISGHKSVSWYQQVLGQGPQFIFQYYEKEERGRGNFPDRFSARQFPNYSSELNVNALLLGDSALYLCASSLTPRDSGNTIYFGEGSWLTVV.

The V and J genes are TRBV2 and TRBJ1-1, with 8 bases aligning to TRBD1. The germline gives CDR1 SNHLY, CDR2 FYNNEI. The CDR3 is 16 residues long. Trimming at V came to 8 bases and at J to 4 bases, leaving 15 bases not matched to a gene. The CDR3 here is CASRSRGLPTVTEAFF. CDR3 nucleotides: TGTGCCAGCCGTAGCAGGGGGCTACCAACAGTCACTGAAGCTTTCTTT.

The rearrangement uses TRBV24-1 and TRBJ1-4; 8 nucleotides match TRBD1. Germline V gene sequence: CDR1 KGHDR, CDR2 SFDVKD. This CDR3 spans 12 amino acids. Trimming at V came to 9 bases and at J to 10 bases, leaving 6 bases not matched to a gene. The CDR3 protein is CATAGGTGKLFF. In DNA, the CDR3 is TGTGCCACCGCAGGGGGCACCGGAAAACTGTTTTTT.

The chain combines TRBV24-1 with TRBJ1-5; 10 bases map to TRBD1. Trimming at V came to 9 bases and at J to 5 bases, leaving 6 bases not matched to a gene. The germline V gene encodes CDR1 KGHDR and CDR2 SFDVKD. This CDR3 is 14 amino acids long. The CDR3 nucleotides read TGTGCCACCGGTGGGGGACAGGGGTATCAGCCCCAGCATTTT. Protein product: CATGGGQGYQPQHF.

The chain employs TRBV11-2 and TRBJ2-7; tentative D call: TRBD1 (5 bases). This CDR3 has 14 amino acids. The germline V gene has CDR1 SGHAT and CDR2 FQNNGV. The V end lost 5 bases, the J end lost 6 bases, and 17 bases lay between the germline ends. CDR3 loop: CASSAPTASLEQYF. In DNA form, the CDR3 reads TGTGCCAGCAGCGCCCCGACAGCCTCCCTCGAGCAGTACTTC.

The V and J genes are TRBV19 and TRBJ1-3; TRBD1 aligns across 8 bases. CDR1 and CDR2 (germline): LNHDA, SQIVND (reference sequence). The CDR3 extends over 16 amino acids. V shed 4 bases and J 1 base; nucleotides not matched to a gene: 6. Here the CDR3 DNA reads TGTGCCAGTAGTACTCGACAGGGGAGTTCTGGAAACACCATATATTTT. Translating gives CASSTRQGSSGNTIYF. The full variable domain, in which reference TRBV19 and TRBJ1-3 provide the parts outside the CDR3, is DGGITQSPKYLFRKEGQNVTLSCEQNLNHDAMYWYRQDPGQGLRLIYYSQIVNDFQKGDIAEGYSVSREKKESFPLTVTSAQKNPTAFYLCASSTRQGSSGNTIYFGEGSWLTVV.

The chain combines TRBV19 with TRBJ2-6; the D gene is possibly TRBD1 (6 bases). The CDR3 has 16 residues. Trimming cost V 5 bases and J 4 bases, with 15 bases left between them. Germline-derived CDR1 and CDR2 are LNHDA and SQIVND (reference sequence). The CDR3 coding sequence is TGTGCCAGTAGTTTGGACAGATCAGGAGGGGCCAACGTCCTGACTTTC. Translation gives CASSLDRSGGANVLTF.

V usage is TRBV9 and J usage is TRBJ2-1; D possibly corresponds to TRBD2 (6 bases). Looked up from germline, CDR1 is SGDLS and CDR2 is YYNGEE. The germline V and J ends were trimmed by 2 bases and 4 bases, with 10 bases remaining between them. The CDR3 spans 14 residues. For the CDR3, the DNA is TGTGCCAGCAGCGTTGCGGGGCAATACAATGAGCAGTTCTTC. Amino acids: CASSVAGQYNEQFF.

The V gene is TRBV18, the J gene TRBJ1-5; 8 nucleotides agree with TRBD1. The trim removed 3 bases at V and 7 bases at J, leaving 11 bases unmatched. The CDR3 runs to 16 residues. CDR1 is KGHSH, CDR2 LQKENI, per germline. CDR3 nucleotide sequence: TGTGCCAGCTCACCGCCCGGGACAGGCAGCGGGCAGCCCCAGCATTTT. This encodes CASSPPGTGSGQPQHF.

This clone was seen a single time. The genes are TRBV3-1 (or the pseudogene TRBV3-2) and TRBJ2-3; tentative D call: TRBD2 (6 bases). Germline V lookup: CDR1 LGHDT, CDR2 YNNKEL (reference sequence). This CDR3 is 16 amino acids long. The ends were cut back, 3 bases at V and 0 bases at J, with 13 bases in the middle. CDR3 nucleotides: TGTGCCAGCAGCCAGGGCGGGGCCCCTAGCACAGATACGCAGTATTTT. Protein sequence: CASSQGGAPSTDTQYF.

This chain links TRBV7-9 with TRBJ2-1; D call uncertain. The CDR3 sequence is 14 residues long. V was trimmed by 3 bases and J by 3 bases, leaving 9 bases between them. Germline V gives CDR1 SEHNR, CDR2 FQNEAQ (reference sequence). CDR3 DNA: TGTGCCAGCAGCTTCGATACCAGCTACAATGAGCAGTTCTTC. This gives the protein CASSFDTSYNEQFF.

The J gene is TRBJ1-1, the V gene TRBV12-5, with 9 bases aligning to TRBD1. The CDR3 covers 19 residues. CDR1 is LGHNT and CDR2 is FRNRAP in the germline V gene. The junction had 11 bases not matched to a gene; V was cut back by 0 bases and J by 0 bases. The CDR3 sequence is CASGLVVGTGRHMNTEAFF. CDR3 coding DNA: TGTGCTAGTGGTTTGGTAGTTGGGACAGGGCGCCACATGAACACTGAAGCTTTCTTT.

The count of this clone is one. This chain's CDR3 is CASSLLDGGEAFF. For the CDR3, the DNA is TGTGCCAGCAGCTTACTCGACGGGGGAGAAGCTTTCTTT. This chain links TRBV5-8 with TRBJ1-1, with D possibly matching TRBD1 (5 bases). There are 13 residues in the CDR3. V lost 2 bases, J lost 8 bases, and 13 bases lay in between. The germline gives CDR1 SGHTS, CDR2 YDEGEE. The full variable domain, completed using reference TRBV5-8 and TRBJ1-1, is EAGVTQSPTHLIKTRGQQATLRCSPISGHTSVYWYQQALGLGLQFLLWYDEGEERNRGNFPPRFSGRQFPNYSSELNVNALELEDSALYLCASSLLDGGEAFFGQGTRLTVV.

This chain links TRBV3-1 (or the pseudogene TRBV3-2) with TRBJ2-1; TRBD1 aligns across 12 bases. Per the germline V gene, CDR1 is LGHDT and CDR2 is YNNKEL (reference sequence). The CDR3 covers 15 residues. V was pared by 6 bases and J by 9 bases, with 9 bases of the junction left unmatched. CDR3: CASRPGTGGRGEQFF. In DNA form, the CDR3 reads TGTGCCAGCAGGCCCGGGACAGGGGGCAGGGGTGAGCAGTTCTTC.

The J gene is TRBJ2-1, the V gene TRBV7-2; D is uncertain. Germline V gives CDR1 SGHTA, CDR2 FQGNSA. V was cut by 1 base and J by 3 bases, with 7 bases left in between. The CDR3 length is 14 residues. The CDR3 sequence: CASSLVASYNEQFF. The CDR3 nucleotides read TGTGCCAGCAGCTTAGTGGCTAGCTACAATGAGCAGTTCTTC.

V usage is TRBV2 and J usage is TRBJ1-1; no clear D. CDR1 is SNHLY, CDR2 FYNNEI, per germline. The CDR3 extends over 13 amino acids. The V and J ends lost 9 bases and 2 bases respectively, with 13 bases between them. CDR3 sequence reads: CARRGNDNTEAFF. The CDR3 nucleotides read TGTGCCAGAAGAGGCAATGATAACACTGAAGCTTTCTTT.

The chain recombines TRBV19 with TRBJ1-5; D is perhaps TRBD1 (5 bases). The V gene lost 4 bases and the J gene lost 0 bases, with 13 bases spanning the gap. Germline V lookup: CDR1 LNHDA, CDR2 SQIVND (reference sequence). CDR3 length: 16 residues. For the CDR3, the DNA is TGTGCCAGTAGTACCGGGACTGCGGGTAGCAATCAGCCCCAGCATTTT. It yields the protein CASSTGTAGSNQPQHF.

This clone was counted once. This chain links TRBV6-1 with TRBJ2-7; D possibly corresponds to TRBD1 (7 bases). V was cut by 2 bases and J by 6 bases, with 17 bases left in between. The CDR3 consists of 15 residues. CDR1 and CDR2 (germline): MNHNS, SASEGT. CDR3 coding DNA: TGTGCCAGCAGTGAACAGGGGGGCCACTCCGCCGAGCAGTACTTC. Translation: CASSEQGGHSAEQYF.

This chain joins TRBV5-1 and TRBJ2-1, with 7 bases fitting TRBD2. The V gene end was trimmed by 0 bases and the J gene end by 4 bases; junction bases not matched to a gene: 7. Germline V gene data show CDR1 as SGHRS and CDR2 as YFSETQ. The CDR3 totals 16 residues. CDR3 region: CASSLAVGGSYNEQFF. The CDR3 bases are TGCGCCAGCAGCTTGGCTGTGGGGGGGAGTTACAATGAGCAGTTCTTC.